The 10 T cell receptor beta chains below were found in one sample sequenced in a study of siplizumab effects on memory and regulatory T cells. Profiled with immunoSEQ multiplex PCR; TCRdb holds only in-frame clones, not every one. The data hold fewer than 85,000 clones, with about nine tenths observed a single time. The sample consisted of Tregs sorted from blood. These receptor sequences come from a human donor in good health.

V is TRBV28 and J is TRBJ2-6; D remains ambiguous. Germline lookup yields CDR1 MDHEN and CDR2 SYDVKM. Trimming pared 6 bases from V and 0 bases from J, leaving 6 bases between. CDR3 length equals 14 residues. The CDR3 coding sequence is TGTGCCAGCAGCACAATCTCTGGGGCCAACGTCCTGACTTTC. Translation: CASSTISGANVLTF.

This chain links TRBV29-1 with TRBJ2-7; D is possibly TRBD2 (6 bases). The CDR3 has 12 amino acids. Germline V gene data show CDR1 as SQVTM and CDR2 as ANQGSEA. V dropped 0 bases and J dropped 3 bases, with 6 bases sitting between them. CDR3 in DNA: TGCAGCGTTGAAGAGGGGGGCTACGAGCAGTACTTC. Encoded protein: CSVEEGGYEQYF.

This clone was counted once. The CDR3 DNA sequence: TGCGCCAGCAGCTTGGAACCGTTGGTGGATACGCAGTATTTT. This translates into CASSLEPLVDTQYF. The rearrangement links TRBV5-1 to TRBJ2-3; no clear D. Per germline, CDR1 SGHRS and CDR2 YFSETQ. This CDR3 region has 14 residues. Trimming pared 0 bases from V and 6 bases from J, leaving 11 bases between.

The chain combines TRBV20-1 with TRBJ2-1; tentatively, D is TRBD1 or TRBD2 (6 bases each). The germline V gene encodes CDR1 DFQATT and CDR2 SNEGSKA (reference sequence). Trimming left V 3 bases short and J 9 bases short, with 9 bases between. The CDR3 is 11 residues long. CDR3: CSARGGGEQFF. CDR3 nucleotide sequence: TGCAGTGCTAGGGGGGGCGGTGAGCAGTTCTTC.

This chain uses TRBV28 with TRBJ1-2; D unresolved. Trimming pared 1 base from V and 7 bases from J, leaving 7 bases between. Germline assignment: CDR1 MDHEN and CDR2 SYDVKM. The CDR3 has 12 amino acids. CDR3 DNA: TGTGCCAGCAGTTTATTCGGTGCTGGCTACACCTTC. Translated, it gives CASSLFGAGYTF.

This clone was counted once. The germline gene is not matched at one end of the junction; a read error may be the cause. V and J are TRBV7-7 and TRBJ1-2; D is uncertain. Germline CDR1 reads SSHAT; CDR2 reads FNYEAQ (reference sequence). The CDR3 loop spans 9 amino acids. This chain's CDR3 is CASSLPTGF. The DNA for the CDR3 is TGTGCCAGCAGCTTACCGACGGGCTTC.

The chain employs TRBV5-1 and TRBJ1-3; D is uncertain. The length of the CDR3 is 14 residues. Germline loops: CDR1 SGHRS, CDR2 YFSETQ. V was cut by 5 bases and J by 7 bases, with 16 bases left in between. CDR3 in DNA: TGCGCCAGCAGAGACGGACGGGCACCGAACACCATATATTTT. Translation: CASRDGRAPNTIYF.

This chain uses TRBV6-6 with TRBJ1-1; unclear D gene. This CDR3 has 14 residues. The V end lost 10 bases, the J end lost 4 bases, and 19 bases lay between the germline ends. The germline gives CDR1 MNHNY, CDR2 SVGAGI (reference sequence). CDR3 region: CATLPGRGGTEAFF. The CDR3 region has the DNA TGTGCCACCTTACCGGGCCGCGGTGGCACTGAAGCTTTCTTT.

V gene TRBV4-1 combines with J gene TRBJ2-3; 13 positions match TRBD2. The CDR3 contains 16 residues. J was trimmed by 4 bases and V by 5 bases; bases with no gene match: 6. Germline assignment: CDR1 MGHRA and CDR2 YSYEKL. The CDR3 sequence is CASSAIGLAGADTQYF. The CDR3 nucleotides are TGCGCCAGCAGCGCTATTGGACTAGCGGGGGCAGATACGCAGTATTTT.

The chain joins TRBV5-4 to TRBJ2-3; TRBD2 matches at 8 bases. Germline lookup yields CDR1 SGHNT and CDR2 YYREEE (reference sequence). The CDR3 runs 16 residues. V was clipped by 0 bases and J by 2 bases; unmatched bases: 5. The CDR3, as DNA: TGTGCCAGCAGCTTGGAGACGGGGGGGAACACAGATACGCAGTATTTT. Its translation: CASSLETGGNTDTQYF. The variable domain in full, with the rest retrieved from reference TRBV5-4 and TRBJ2-3, is ETGVTQSPTHLIKTRGQQVTLRCSSQSGHNTVSWYQQALGQGPQFIFQYYREEENGRGNFPPRFSGLQFPNYSSELNVNALELDDSALYLCASSLETGGNTDTQYFGPGTRLTVL.